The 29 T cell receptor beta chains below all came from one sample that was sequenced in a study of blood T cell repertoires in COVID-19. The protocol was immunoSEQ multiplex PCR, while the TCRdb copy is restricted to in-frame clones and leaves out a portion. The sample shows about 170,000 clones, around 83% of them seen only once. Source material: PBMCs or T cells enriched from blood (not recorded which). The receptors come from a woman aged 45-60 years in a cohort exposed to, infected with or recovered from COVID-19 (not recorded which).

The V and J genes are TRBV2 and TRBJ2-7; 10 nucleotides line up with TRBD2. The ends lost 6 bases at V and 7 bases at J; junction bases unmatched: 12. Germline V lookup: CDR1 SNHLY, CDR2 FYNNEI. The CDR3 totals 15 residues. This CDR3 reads CASSPRAGGPGEQYV. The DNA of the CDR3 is TGTGCCAGCAGCCCTCGAGCGGGGGGGCCGGGAGAGCAGTACGTC.

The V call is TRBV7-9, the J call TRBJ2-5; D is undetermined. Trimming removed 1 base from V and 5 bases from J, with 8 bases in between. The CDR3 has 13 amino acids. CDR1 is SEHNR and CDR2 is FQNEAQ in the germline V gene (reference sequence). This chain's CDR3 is CASSLVSGETQYF. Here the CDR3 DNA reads TGTGCCAGCAGCTTAGTCTCCGGGGAGACCCAGTACTTC.

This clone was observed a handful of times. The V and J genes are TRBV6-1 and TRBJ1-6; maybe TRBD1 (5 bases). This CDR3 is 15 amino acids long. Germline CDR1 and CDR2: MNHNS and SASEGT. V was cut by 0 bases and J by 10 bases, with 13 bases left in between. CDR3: CASSEASGRESPLHF. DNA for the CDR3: TGTGCCAGCAGTGAAGCGTCAGGGAGGGAATCACCCCTCCACTTT.

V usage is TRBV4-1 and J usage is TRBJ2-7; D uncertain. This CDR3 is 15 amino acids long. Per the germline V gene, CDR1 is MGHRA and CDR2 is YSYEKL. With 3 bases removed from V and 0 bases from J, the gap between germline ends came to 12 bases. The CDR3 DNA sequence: TGCGCCAGCAGCCAGCAACAGTTTTTCTCCTACGAGCAGTACTTC. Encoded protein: CASSQQQFFSYEQYF.

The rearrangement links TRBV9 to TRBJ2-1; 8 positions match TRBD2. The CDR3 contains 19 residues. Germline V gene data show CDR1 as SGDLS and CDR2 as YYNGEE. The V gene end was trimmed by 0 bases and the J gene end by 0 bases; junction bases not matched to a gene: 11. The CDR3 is CASSVGTGLDWGSYNEQFF. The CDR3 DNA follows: TGTGCCAGCAGCGTAGGTACGGGACTAGATTGGGGCTCCTACAATGAGCAGTTCTTC.

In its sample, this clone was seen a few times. The DNA for the CDR3 is TGTGCCAGCAGCCGGACAGCAACTAATGAAAAACTGTTTTTT. Its protein product is CASSRTATNEKLFF. The chain carries TRBV9 and TRBJ1-4; weak D call: TRBD1 (6 bases). Germline loops: CDR1 SGDLS, CDR2 YYNGEE. This CDR3 is built from 14 residues. Between the trimmed V and J ends, which lost 4 bases and 0 bases, there was a span of 7 bases.

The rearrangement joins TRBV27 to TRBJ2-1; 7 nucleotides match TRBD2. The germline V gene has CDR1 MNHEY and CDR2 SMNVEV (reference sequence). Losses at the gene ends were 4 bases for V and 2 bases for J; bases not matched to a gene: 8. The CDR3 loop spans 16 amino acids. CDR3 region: CASSSDSGFPYNEQFF. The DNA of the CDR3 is TGTGCCAGCAGTTCCGATAGCGGGTTCCCCTACAATGAGCAGTTCTTC.

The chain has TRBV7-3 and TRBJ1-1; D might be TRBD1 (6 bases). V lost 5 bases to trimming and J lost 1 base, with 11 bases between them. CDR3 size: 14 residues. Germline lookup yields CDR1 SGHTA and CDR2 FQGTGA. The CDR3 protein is CASSPDSENTEAFF. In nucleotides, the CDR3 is TGTGCCAGCAGCCCGGACAGTGAGAACACTGAAGCTTTCTTT. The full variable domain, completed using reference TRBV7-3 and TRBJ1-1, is GAGVSQTPSNKVTEKGKYVELRCDPISGHTALYWYRQSLGQGPEFLIYFQGTGAADDSGLPNDRFFAVRPEGSVSTLKIQRTERGDSAVYLCASSPDSENTEAFFGQGTRLTVV.

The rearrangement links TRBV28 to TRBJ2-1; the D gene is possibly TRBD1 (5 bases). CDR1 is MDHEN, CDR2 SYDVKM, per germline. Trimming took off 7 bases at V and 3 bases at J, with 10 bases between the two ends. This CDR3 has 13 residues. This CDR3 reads CASNGHHYNEQFF. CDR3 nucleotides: TGTGCCAGCAATGGACACCACTACAATGAGCAGTTCTTC.

The CDR3 bases are TGTGCCAGCAGCTTAGACAGGTCCATGAATCAGCCCCAGCATTTT. As protein: CASSLDRSMNQPQHF. V usage is TRBV11-2 and J usage is TRBJ1-5, with unresolved D. The germline CDR1 and CDR2 sequences are SGHAT and FQNNGV. Trimming pared 0 bases from V and 4 bases from J, leaving 10 bases between. This CDR3 has 15 residues.

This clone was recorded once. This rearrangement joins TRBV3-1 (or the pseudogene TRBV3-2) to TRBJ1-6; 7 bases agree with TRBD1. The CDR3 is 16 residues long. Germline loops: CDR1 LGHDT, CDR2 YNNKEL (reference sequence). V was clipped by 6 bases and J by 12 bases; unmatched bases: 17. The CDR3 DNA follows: TGTGCCAGCAGTCCTTCCTATGGACAGGAAGGAGGACCCCTCCACTTT. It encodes CASSPSYGQEGGPLHF.

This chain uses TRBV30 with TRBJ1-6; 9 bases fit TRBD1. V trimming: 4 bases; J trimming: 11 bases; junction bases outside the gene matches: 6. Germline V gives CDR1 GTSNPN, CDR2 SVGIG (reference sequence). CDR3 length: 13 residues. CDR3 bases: TGTGCCTGGATACAGGGGGCTGGGACACCCCTCCACTTT. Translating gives CAWIQGAGTPLHF.

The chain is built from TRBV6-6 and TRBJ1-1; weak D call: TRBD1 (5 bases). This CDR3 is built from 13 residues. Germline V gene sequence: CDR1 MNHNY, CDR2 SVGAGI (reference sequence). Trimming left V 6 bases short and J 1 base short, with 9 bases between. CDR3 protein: CASSIQENTEAFF. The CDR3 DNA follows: TGTGCCAGCAGCATACAGGAGAACACTGAAGCTTTCTTT.

CDR3 protein: CASTSGNEQFF. CDR3 nucleotides: TGTGCCAGCACCTCAGGGAATGAGCAGTTCTTC. The chain is built from TRBV7-2 and TRBJ2-1, with D possibly matching TRBD1 (5 bases). With 7 bases removed from V and 7 bases from J, the gap between germline ends came to 8 bases. The CDR3 has 11 residues. CDR1 SGHTA and CDR2 FQGNSA come from the germline V gene.

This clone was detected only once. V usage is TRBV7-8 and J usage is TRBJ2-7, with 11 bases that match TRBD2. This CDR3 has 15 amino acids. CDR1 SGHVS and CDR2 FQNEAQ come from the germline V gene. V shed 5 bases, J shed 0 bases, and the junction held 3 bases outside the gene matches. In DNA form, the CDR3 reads TGTGCCAGCAGCCGAGGACTAGCGGGCTCCTACGAGCAGTACTTC. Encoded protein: CASSRGLAGSYEQYF.

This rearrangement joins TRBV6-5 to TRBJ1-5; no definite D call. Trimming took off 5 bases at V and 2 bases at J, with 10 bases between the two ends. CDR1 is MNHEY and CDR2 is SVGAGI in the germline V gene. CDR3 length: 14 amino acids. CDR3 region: CASSTGTGNQPQHF. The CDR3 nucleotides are TGTGCCAGCAGTACCGGTACGGGCAATCAGCCCCAGCATTTT.

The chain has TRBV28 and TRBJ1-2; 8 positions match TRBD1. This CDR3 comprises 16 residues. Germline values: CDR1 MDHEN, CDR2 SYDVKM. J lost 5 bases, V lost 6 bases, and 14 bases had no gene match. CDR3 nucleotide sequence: TGTGCCAGCAGCTCGCTTCGCGCAGGGGGCTTATATGGCTACACCTTC. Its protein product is CASSSLRAGGLYGYTF.

CDR3: CASSTGGATGELFF. As DNA, the CDR3 is TGTGCCAGCAGTACAGGGGGCGCGACCGGGGAGCTGTTTTTT. The chain links TRBV28 to TRBJ2-2, with 9 bases matching TRBD1. J lost 5 bases, V lost 5 bases, and 3 bases had no gene match. The CDR3 has 14 residues. CDR1 is MDHEN and CDR2 is SYDVKM in the germline V gene.

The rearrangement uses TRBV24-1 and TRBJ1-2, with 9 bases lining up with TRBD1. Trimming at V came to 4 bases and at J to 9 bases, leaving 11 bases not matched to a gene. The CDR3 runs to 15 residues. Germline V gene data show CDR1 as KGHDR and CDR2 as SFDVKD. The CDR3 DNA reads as TGTGCCACCAGTGACCGTAAGGGACAGGGTGTACGCTACACCTTC. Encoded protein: CATSDRKGQGVRYTF.

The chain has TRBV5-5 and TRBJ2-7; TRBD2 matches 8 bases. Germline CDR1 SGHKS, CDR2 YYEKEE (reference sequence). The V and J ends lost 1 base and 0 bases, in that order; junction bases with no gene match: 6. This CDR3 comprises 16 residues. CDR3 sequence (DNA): TGTGCCAGCAGCTTGTTGCGGGGGGCCAACTCCTACGAGCAGTACTTC. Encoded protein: CASSLLRGANSYEQYF. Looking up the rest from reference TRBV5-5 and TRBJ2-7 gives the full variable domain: DAGVTQSPTHLIKTRGQQVTLRCSPISGHKSVSWYQQVLGQGPQFIFQYYEKEERGRGNFPDRFSARQFPNYSSELNVNALLLGDSALYLCASSLLRGANSYEQYFGPGTRLTVT.

DNA for the CDR3: TGCAGCCTTAGGACAGGGTCCGGCGAGCAGTACTTC. It translates to CSLRTGSGEQYF. The V and J genes are TRBV29-1 and TRBJ2-7, with 8 bases identical to TRBD1. CDR3 length: 12 residues. After removal of 8 bases from V and 6 bases from J, the junction contained 9 bases not matched to a gene. Germline V gene sequence: CDR1 SQVTM, CDR2 ANQGSEA.

CDR3: CASSQDKASGIIDTQYF. CDR3 in DNA: TGCGCCAGCAGCCAAGATAAGGCCAGCGGGATAATAGATACGCAGTATTTT. The chain carries TRBV4-3 and TRBJ2-3; 7 nucleotides line up with TRBD2. The junction had 11 bases not matched to a gene; V was cut back by 0 bases and J by 5 bases. Per the germline V gene, CDR1 is LGHNA and CDR2 is YSLEER. The CDR3 is 17 residues long.

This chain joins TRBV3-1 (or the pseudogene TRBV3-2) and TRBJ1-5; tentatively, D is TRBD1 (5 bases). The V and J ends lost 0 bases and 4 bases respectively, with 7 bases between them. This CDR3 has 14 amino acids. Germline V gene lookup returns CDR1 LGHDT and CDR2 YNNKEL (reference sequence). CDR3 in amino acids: CASSQDAGNQPQHF. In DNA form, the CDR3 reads TGTGCCAGCAGCCAAGATGCAGGGAATCAGCCCCAGCATTTT.

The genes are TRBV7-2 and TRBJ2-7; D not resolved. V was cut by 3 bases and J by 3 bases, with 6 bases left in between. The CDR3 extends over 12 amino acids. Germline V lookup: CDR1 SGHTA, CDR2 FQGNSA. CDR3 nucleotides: TGTGCCAGCAGCTTGACACTCTACGAGCAGTACTTC. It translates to CASSLTLYEQYF.

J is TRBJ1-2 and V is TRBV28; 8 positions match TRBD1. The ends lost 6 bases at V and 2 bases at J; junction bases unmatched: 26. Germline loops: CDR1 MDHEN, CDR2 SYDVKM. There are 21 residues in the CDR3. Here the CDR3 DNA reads TGTGCCAGCAGACCCACCTCACTAAGGACCACAAACAGGGGGTTGAACTATGGCTACACCTTC. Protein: CASRPTSLRTTNRGLNYGYTF.

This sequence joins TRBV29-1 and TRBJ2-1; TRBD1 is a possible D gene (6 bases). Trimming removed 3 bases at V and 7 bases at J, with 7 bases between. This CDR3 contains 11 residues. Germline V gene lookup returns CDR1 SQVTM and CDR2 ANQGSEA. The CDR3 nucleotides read TGCAGCGTTGATAGGGGGAATGAGCAGTTCTTC. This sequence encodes CSVDRGNEQFF.

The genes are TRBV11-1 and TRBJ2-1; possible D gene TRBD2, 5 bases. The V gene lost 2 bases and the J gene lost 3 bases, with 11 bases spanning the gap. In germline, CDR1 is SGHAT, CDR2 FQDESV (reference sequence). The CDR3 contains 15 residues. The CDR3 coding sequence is TGTGCCAGCAGCTTATCGAGCGGAAGCTACAATGAGCAGTTCTTC. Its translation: CASSLSSGSYNEQFF.

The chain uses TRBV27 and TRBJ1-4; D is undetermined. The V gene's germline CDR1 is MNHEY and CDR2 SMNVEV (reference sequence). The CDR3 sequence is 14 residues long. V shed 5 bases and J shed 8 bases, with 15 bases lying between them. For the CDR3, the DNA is TGTGCCAGCAGTCTCTCACCCCACAAGGAAAAACTGTTTTTT. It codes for CASSLSPHKEKLFF.

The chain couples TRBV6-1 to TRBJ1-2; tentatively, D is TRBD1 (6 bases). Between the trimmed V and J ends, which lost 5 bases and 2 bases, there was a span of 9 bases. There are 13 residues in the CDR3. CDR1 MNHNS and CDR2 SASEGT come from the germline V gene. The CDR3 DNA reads TGTGCCAGCAGTCTACAGGGAAACTATGGCTACACCTTC. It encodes CASSLQGNYGYTF.